A selection of T cell receptor beta chains follows, all from one sample in a study of blood T cells in healthy people across ages. TCRdb re-called the 5' RACE reads with MiXCR, one entry per CDR3 protein. The table has roughly 800,000 distinct CDR3 sequences, 58% seen once; the top ten hold about 20%. Sequencing used blood. These receptors all come from a man aged 25-45 years in good health. CDR3s include the opening cysteine and the closing phenylalanine or tryptophan. The D gene is left open where the match is weak. A row's size may be missing; if present it is once, few, many or a size class.

TRBJ2-7,-,-,TRBV6-2/TRBV6-3,CASSYSGSLGNSEQYF,TGTGCCAGCAGTTACTCTGGGAGTCTGGGCAACAGTGAGCAGTACTTC
TRBJ1-1,-,-,TRBV20-1,CSAQMANTEAFF,TGCAGTGCGCAAATGGCGAACACTGAAGCTTTCTTT
TRBJ2-3,-,TRBD2,TRBV28,CASSLYPGGLGTDTQYF,TGTGCCAGCAGTTTATATCCGGGAGGGCTGGGCACAGATACGCAGTATTTT
TRBJ2-7,few,TRBD2,TRBV5-6,CASSFWTSFLVYEQYF,TGTGCCAGCAGCTTTTGGACTAGTTTTTTGGTCTACGAGCAGTACTTC
TRBJ1-2,-,-,TRBV28,CASSLIAGGLYGYTF,TGTGCCAGCAGTTTAATCGCGGGGGGACTCTATGGCTACACCTTC
TRBJ2-3,-,-,TRBV21-1,CASSKEVTSGRERTDTQYF,TGTGCCAGCAGCAAAGAGGTTACTAGCGGGAGGGAGAGGACAGATACGCAGTATTTT
TRBJ2-7,once,-,TRBV20-1,CSARTSLGGGSYEQYF,TGCAGTGCTAGAACCTCCTTGGGAGGGGGTTCCTACGAGCAGTACTTC
TRBJ2-1,-,-,TRBV6-2/TRBV6-3,CASSRGLPDEQFF,TGTGCCAGCAGCCGGGGACTCCCCGATGAGCAGTTCTTC
TRBJ2-1,-,-,TRBV10-3,CAISETGNEQFF,TGTGCCATCAGTGAGACAGGGAATGAGCAGTTCTTC
TRBJ2-1,-,TRBD2,TRBV20-1,CSARIGAREFANEQFF,TGCAGTGCTAGAATCGGCGCGCGGGAGTTTGCCAATGAGCAGTTCTTC
TRBJ1-2,few,-,TRBV10-3,CAISESRGGGYTF,TGTGCCATCAGTGAGTCGCGAGGCGGCGGCTACACCTTC
TRBJ1-1,-,-,TRBV3-1,CASSREAANTEAFF,TGTGCCAGCAGCCGGGAGGCCGCTAACACTGAAGCTTTCTTT
TRBJ2-7,-,-,TRBV5-4,CASNEQYF,TGTGCCAGCAACGAGCAGTACTTC